This is a list of T cell receptor beta chains from one sample in a study of cytomegalovirus exposure and HLA in healthy donors. The protocol was immunoSEQ multiplex PCR, while the TCRdb copy is restricted to in-frame clones and leaves out a portion. The table shows more than 90,000 clones, with approximately 86% occurring only once. The sequenced sample consisted of PBMCs. The receptors come from a man between 18 and 29 years old in good health and CMV-seropositive. Each CDR3 is given with its conserved first and last residue. Fields, in order: J gene, V gene, CDR3 protein.

TRBJ1-6 TRBV11-3 CASTGRDTFYNSPLHF
TRBJ2-3 TRBV5-6 CASSLVRGADSTDTQYF
TRBJ1-1 TRBV5-4 CASSFGGNTEAFF
TRBJ1-1 TRBV5-1 CASSKQTGFNTEAFF
TRBJ1-5 TRBV4-1 CASSQSPSNQPQHF
TRBJ1-2 TRBV10-3 CAIRLQGASYGYTF
TRBJ2-7 TRBV4-3 CASSQAPTGSYEQYF
TRBJ2-7 TRBV19 CASSNTGGYEQYF
TRBJ2-7 TRBV4-3 CASSQDFGRSGIYEQYF
TRBJ1-5 TRBV7-2 CASSLQSGVGQPQHF
TRBJ2-3 TRBV5-1 CASSLTQGRDTQYF
TRBJ1-2 TRBV11-3 CASSLVEGDSSVYGYTF
TRBJ2-1 TRBV7-2 CASSLPKSGGPNEQFF
TRBJ2-7 TRBV4-2 CASSQEKGQDGYSYEQYF
TRBJ1-4 TRBV4-2 CASSLSPGQGKEKLFF
TRBJ2-7 TRBV5-1 CASRPDLGSSYEQYF
TRBJ2-6 TRBV7-2 CASSFPYRGPYSGANVLTF
TRBJ1-5 TRBV9 CASSVAEGPQHF
TRBJ1-6 TRBV2 CASSARTGRNSPLHF
TRBJ1-1 TRBV6-6 CASSSIPLPEAFF
TRBJ1-1 TRBV25-1 CASSSVGRAIEAFF
TRBJ2-3 TRBV25-1 CASSAVQAGGRDTQYF
TRBJ1-2 TRBV2 CASRQRGGANYGYTF
TRBJ2-2 TRBV2 CASRGLTDTGELFF
TRBJ2-7 TRBV7-2 CASSLSSGGSTYEQYF
TRBJ2-7 TRBV7-9 CASSNFGTDYEQYF
TRBJ2-7 TRBV6-5 CASSTGQGALGEQYF
TRBJ2-2 TRBV7-9 CASIQGNTGELFF
TRBJ1-2 TRBV7-2 CASSLGSRSYGYTF
TRBJ1-5 TRBV7-2 CASSPLLSNQPQHF
TRBJ1-1 TRBV5-1 CASSGTGTGLTEAFF
TRBJ1-1 TRBV29-1 CSVDSGDTEAFF
TRBJ1-4 TRBV9 CASSAGEDRGNEKLFF
TRBJ1-2 TRBV4-3 CASSQDLPLGGFRDGYTF
TRBJ2-3 TRBV5-1 CASSFEGADTQYF
TRBJ2-2 TRBV11-2 CASRQRGGELFF
TRBJ2-7 TRBV25-1 CASSEFRTDEQYF
TRBJ2-6 TRBV7-9 CASSHRDRSFSGANVLTF
TRBJ2-2 TRBV28 CASTLTGGNTGELFF
TRBJ2-3 TRBV2 CASNMGQSSTDTQYF
TRBJ1-1 TRBV7-9 CASSLRGDDTEAFF
TRBJ1-1 TRBV28 CASSSFTRITEAFF